Below, 21 T cell receptor beta chains from the same sample are listed, as sequenced in a study of OX40 agonist ivuxolimab in advanced cancers. Profiled with immunoSEQ multiplex PCR; TCRdb holds only in-frame clones, not every one. The data hold about 17,000 clones, with around 69% observed a single time. The sample in question was CD4+ or CD8+ T cells sorted from blood, obtained in a trial of the OX40 agonist ivuxolimab. Receptor source: an adult with an advanced solid tumor such as melanoma, head and neck, liver or kidney cancer.

This chain uses TRBV4-2 with TRBJ2-7, with 8 bases matching TRBD2. Unmatched junction bases numbered 4, after V lost 0 bases and J lost 0 bases. The CDR3 contains 16 residues. The germline V gene has CDR1 LGHNA and CDR2 YNFKEQ. The CDR3 nucleotides read TGTGCCAGCAGCCAAGAATCGGGAGGGAGCTCCTACGAGCAGTACTTC. Its translation is CASSQESGGSSYEQYF.

Turning to this clone: Other nucleotide sequences from this sample produce the same CDR3. The V gene is TRBV29-1, the J gene TRBJ1-2, with 8 bases lining up with TRBD1. Germline V gives CDR1 SQVTM, CDR2 ANQGSEA. The CDR3 covers 13 residues. Germline trimming cut 5 bases from V and 3 bases from J; bases unmatched to any gene: 5. The CDR3 here is CSVQTGEDYGYTF. In DNA form, the CDR3 reads TGCAGCGTTCAGACAGGGGAGGACTATGGCTACACCTTC.

This clone was seen once. This chain uses TRBV6-5 with TRBJ2-1; tentatively, D is TRBD2 (5 bases). The CDR3 sequence is 14 residues long. Germline V gene sequence: CDR1 MNHEY, CDR2 SVGAGI. V was trimmed by 0 bases and J by 8 bases, leaving 11 bases between them. In nucleotides, the CDR3 is TGTGCCAGCAGTTACTCGCTCGGGCGGGATGAGCAGTTCTTC. This translates into CASSYSLGRDEQFF.

V and J are TRBV11-3 and TRBJ1-1; tentatively, D is TRBD1 (6 bases). Germline V gene data show CDR1 as SGHNT and CDR2 as YENEEA. Trimming shortened V by 7 bases and J by 1 base, and 13 bases separated the two germline ends. This CDR3 is 14 amino acids long. The CDR3 region has the DNA TGTGCCAGCATCGGCAGGGGAGCGAACACTGAAGCTTTCTTT. Translating it yields CASIGRGANTEAFF.

The chain recombines TRBV11-2 with TRBJ2-7; 8 bases match TRBD2. Germline loops: CDR1 SGHAT, CDR2 FQNNGV. The V gene end was trimmed by 3 bases and the J gene end by 2 bases; junction bases not matched to a gene: 3. The CDR3 contains 14 residues. The CDR3 protein is CASSFGGGPYEQYF. CDR3 coding DNA: TGTGCCAGCAGCTTCGGGGGGGGGCCCTACGAGCAGTACTTC.

The V call is TRBV28, the J call TRBJ2-3; TRBD2 is a possible D gene (7 bases). The CDR3 is 16 amino acids. The V end lost 1 base, the J end lost 3 bases, and 14 bases lay between the germline ends. Germline-derived CDR1 and CDR2 are MDHEN and SYDVKM. CDR3 in amino acids: CASSLFRGGVTDTQYF. CDR3 in DNA: TGTGCCAGCAGTTTATTTCGCGGGGGCGTAACAGATACGCAGTATTTT.

The count of this clone is one. The V gene is TRBV5-6, the J gene TRBJ1-5; D gene ambiguous. Trimming took off 4 bases at V and 4 bases at J, with 18 bases between the two ends. The CDR3 consists of 16 residues. Germline assignment: CDR1 SGHDT and CDR2 YYEEEE. DNA of the CDR3: TGTGCCAGCAGCATTATGACGGAGGCTGTTAATCAGCCCCAGCATTTT. This gives the protein CASSIMTEAVNQPQHF.

The genes are TRBV7-9 and TRBJ2-1, with 11 bases aligning to TRBD2. The ends lost 4 bases at V and 2 bases at J; junction bases unmatched: 7. The CDR3 spans 17 residues. Germline V gene data show CDR1 as SEHNR and CDR2 as FQNEAQ (reference sequence). CDR3 bases: TGTGCCAGCAGCTCGACCGGACTAGCGGGCACCTACAATGAGCAGTTCTTC. This gives the protein CASSSTGLAGTYNEQFF.

The CDR3: CASRGTSGRPGEQFF. DNA for the CDR3: TGTGCCAGTCGAGGGACTAGCGGGAGACCTGGTGAGCAGTTCTTC. The chain combines TRBV19 with TRBJ2-1; 14 bases map to TRBD2. The CDR3 is made up of 15 amino acids. J gave up 9 bases and V 8 bases, and 9 bases lay outside the gene matches. The germline V gene encodes CDR1 LNHDA and CDR2 SQIVND (reference sequence).

This clone was recorded a few times. The same CDR3 can be traced to other DNA sequences in this sample. J is TRBJ2-2 and V is TRBV11-3, with TRBD2 matching over 8 bases. This CDR3 has 16 residues. Germline CDR1 and CDR2: SGHNT and YENEEA. The V and J ends lost 5 bases and 7 bases, in that order; junction bases with no gene match: 12. CDR3 residues: CASSRGGPGPNGELFF. The CDR3 DNA reads as TGTGCCAGCAGCCGGGGGGGGCCCGGGCCGAACGGGGAGCTGTTTTTT.

This clone is labeled medium-sized. The rearrangement links TRBV14 to TRBJ2-1, with 15 bases aligning to TRBD2. V gave up 4 bases and J gave up 2 bases; unmatched junction bases: 12. Germline V gene sequence: CDR1 SGHDN, CDR2 FVKESK. The CDR3 totals 20 residues. In nucleotides, the CDR3 is TGTGCCAGCAGCCCTAAGGGGACTAGCGGGAGGACTATCGCCTACAATGAGCAGTTCTTC. It encodes CASSPKGTSGRTIAYNEQFF.

This chain connects TRBV11-2 to TRBJ2-5; D is perhaps TRBD2 (5 bases). V gave up 6 bases and J gave up 4 bases, with 12 bases separating them. CDR3 length equals 13 residues. CDR1 and CDR2 from the germline V gene are SGHAT and FQNNGV. The CDR3 bases are TGTGCCAGCAGGAAACTAGGAGGAGAGACCCAGTACTTC. Protein product: CASRKLGGETQYF.

DNA for the CDR3: TGTGCCAGCAGCCCGAAAACTAGCGCCACCGATACGCAGTATTTT. Translation: CASSPKTSATDTQYF. V is TRBV4-2 and J is TRBJ2-3; 7 nucleotides agree with TRBD2. Germline trimming cut 4 bases from V and 6 bases from J; bases unmatched to any gene: 10. From germline, CDR1 is LGHNA and CDR2 YNFKEQ. The CDR3 has 15 residues.

The chain joins TRBV21-1 to TRBJ2-7; TRBD2 is taken as the D call from the table, unchecked against the DNA. TRBV21-1 is described as a pseudogene. The CDR3 runs 16 residues. The chain's CDR3 is CASSKDPYSHSYEQYF. Here the CDR3 DNA reads TGTGCCAGCAGCAAAGATCCCTATAGCCACTCCTACGAGCAGTACTTC.

The J gene is TRBJ2-7, the V gene TRBV9; the D gene could be TRBD1 or TRBD2 (5 bases each). Trimming pared 3 bases from V and 2 bases from J, leaving 12 bases between. The CDR3 length is 14 residues. CDR1 and CDR2 from the germline V gene are SGDLS and YYNGEE. For the CDR3, the DNA is TGTGCCAGCAGCGCTCGGGACGGTACCTACGAGCAGTACTTC. Encoded protein: CASSARDGTYEQYF.

The chain is built from TRBV28 and TRBJ1-5; 12 bases align to TRBD1. Trimming at V came to 11 bases and at J to 4 bases, leaving 9 bases not matched to a gene. Germline CDR1 and CDR2: MDHEN and SYDVKM. The length of the CDR3 is 15 residues. The CDR3 nucleotides read TGTGCCGTGCGTGGGACAGGGGGCGGGAATCAGCCCCAGCATTTT. Its translation: CAVRGTGGGNQPQHF.

This chain connects TRBV6-7 to TRBJ1-5; 8 bases line up with TRBD1. TRBV6-7 falls under the ORF class, with uncertain function. The CDR3 consists of 18 residues. V was clipped by 0 bases and J by 0 bases; unmatched bases: 7. The CDR3 DNA reads as TGTGCCAGCAGTTACTCGAAGGACAGGGAGTATAGCAATCAGCCCCAGCATTTT. It specifies CASSYSKDREYSNQPQHF.

This chain uses TRBV6-6 with TRBJ2-5, with 8 bases matching TRBD1. This CDR3 is 14 amino acids long. Germline trimming cut 5 bases from V and 5 bases from J; bases unmatched to any gene: 7. Germline V gene sequence: CDR1 MNHNY, CDR2 SVGAGI (reference sequence). CDR3 sequence reads: CASSTQGVWETQYF. In DNA form, the CDR3 reads TGTGCCAGCAGTACACAGGGGGTTTGGGAGACCCAGTACTTC.

In its sample, this clone was seen a few times. This chain connects TRBV12-5 to TRBJ2-1; 7 nucleotides match TRBD2. The trim removed 0 bases at V and 0 bases at J, leaving 8 bases unmatched. From germline, CDR1 is LGHNT and CDR2 FRNRAP. This CDR3 has 18 amino acids. The CDR3 DNA follows: TGTGCTAGTGGTTTGGTACTTTTAGCGGGCAGCTCCTACAATGAGCAGTTCTTC. Protein: CASGLVLLAGSSYNEQFF.

This chain connects TRBV5-4 to TRBJ2-7, with D maybe TRBD2 (6 bases). The germline V gene has CDR1 SGHNT and CDR2 YYREEE (reference sequence). The CDR3 loop spans 14 amino acids. V gave up 0 bases and J gave up 3 bases, with 10 bases separating them. CDR3 residues: CASSLGLGGYEQYF. The CDR3 nucleotides read TGTGCCAGCAGCTTGGGACTCGGGGGCTACGAGCAGTACTTC.

The J gene is TRBJ2-1, the V gene TRBV6-5; no reliable D call. The germline V gene has CDR1 MNHEY and CDR2 SVGAGI. This CDR3 is 13 amino acids long. The V end was cut by 7 bases, the J end by 5 bases, with 12 bases between. CDR3 bases: TGTGCCAGCACTCCCCTACAACACAATGAGCAGTTCTTC. Translating it yields CASTPLQHNEQFF.